This TCR beta chain derives from a study of blood T cell repertoires in COVID-19. Sequencing used immunoSEQ multiplex PCR; TCRdb keeps in-frame clones, though not all of them. The sample holds a few hundred thousand clones; around 85% are singletons and the top ten take 18%. The CDR3 has 15 amino acids. Germline V gene data show CDR1 as SGHRS and CDR2 as YFSETQ. V lost 4 bases and J lost 6; bases outside the gene matches: 9. Recruitment covered about two dozen US areas and drew participants whose ages spanned roughly 18 to 89 years. Participant-given clinical history determined each cohort assignment.

The clonotype was recovered from a man in his forties who had recovered from COVID-19. Sequencing was done on a sample of PBMCs or T cells enriched from blood (not recorded which). The chain uses TRBV5-1 and TRBJ1-1; 10 positions match TRBD1. The CDR3 DNA sequence: TGCGCCAGCAGCCGGACAGGGACAGGGGTTCCTGAAGCTTTCTTT. Residues: CASSRTGTGVPEAFF.